This TCR beta chain was found in a study of regulatory T cells in long-lasting Graves disease. General study findings and limits: Newly diagnosed patients had higher TCR diversity than persistent Graves' patients did.

V was cut by 1 base and J by 5 bases, with 14 bases left in between. Germline V CDR1 and CDR2: SGHTA, FQGNSA. The CDR3 sequence is 15 residues long. Time point indicated: persistent/refractory GD, antithyroid drugs over 5 years with positive TRAb. Generation of the TCR library employed RNA extracted from PBMCs. An endocrinology department in Xi'an, China, recruited the patients. Blood from the periphery, around 9 milliliters in all, was drawn into EDTA tubes. Library construction for TCR beta used iRepertoire HTBI primers and Arm-PCR of CDR3 regions. In the original analysis: Samples revealed approximately 60 TRBV and 11 to 15 TRBJ segments. TCRdb used MiXCR to reprocess the multiplex PCR reads, holding one entry per CDR3 protein. TCRdb assigned the V and J calls; the authors' analysis was not used. Of under 500,000 distinct CDR3 sequences in the sample, about a fifth were seen once. With respect to this clonotype: Antigen: not known.

This clonotype originated in a female donor with Graves disease. V and J are TRBV7-2 and TRBJ1-2; TRBD1 is a possible D gene (5 bases). The specimen was peripheral blood mononuclear cells (PBMCs), collected when the disease was refractory, from a patient treated with antithyroid drugs. The CDR3 here is CASSLVQGAGYGYTF. The CDR3 DNA reads TGTGCCAGCAGCTTAGTACAAGGGGCCGGGTATGGCTACACCTTC.